These 6 T cell receptor beta chains came from one sample sequenced in a study of T cell clonality in common variable immunodeficiency. Using immunoSEQ multiplex PCR, the repertoire was profiled, and TCRdb retains in-frame clones only, with some absent. Listed for the sample are under 35,000 clones, none seen a single time. Sequenced: peripheral blood mononuclear cells. These receptors came from a person aged 18 to 75 in good health.

This clone was picked up many times. The read comes to an end 3 residues before the CDR3 does, leaving the germline J gene to fill in the end. The chain uses TRBV5-4 and TRBJ2-3; no firm D call. CDR3 length: 13 amino acids. Germline values: CDR1 SGHNT, CDR2 YYREEE (reference sequence). The V gene lost 0 bases and the J gene lost 1 base, with 3 bases spanning the gap. CDR3 amino acids: CASSLEGTDTQYF. Incomplete CDR3 DNA: TGTGCCAGCAGCTTGGAGGGCACAGATACG.

This clone is judged medium-sized. The read terminates 3 residues ahead of where the CDR3 ends, so the germline J gene completes it. The genes are TRBV6-1 and TRBJ2-3, with TRBD1 matching 8 bases. The CDR3 consists of 16 residues. Germline V gene data show CDR1 as MNHNS and CDR2 as SASEGT. V gave up 0 bases and J gave up 1 base; unmatched junction bases: 3. The CDR3 loop reads CASSEASQGGTDTQYF. The part of the CDR3 DNA that was read is TGTGCCAGCAGTGAAGCGTCACAGGGGGGCACAGATACG.

The sample holds many counts of this clone. The DNA ends 3 residues before the CDR3 does, and the rest of the CDR3 is filled in from the germline J gene. This chain joins TRBV7-3 and TRBJ1-2; D is unclear. Germline CDR1 and CDR2: SGHTA and FQGTGA. This CDR3 contains 15 residues. Trimming pared 2 bases from V and 3 bases from J, leaving 13 bases between. CDR3 sequence: CASSLDSSGYYGYTF. CDR3 DNA, as far as it was read: TGTGCCAGCAGCTTAGATTCGTCCGGGTACTATGGC.

Ten or more counts support this clone. The read falls 3 residues short of the CDR3 end, and the missing part is taken from the germline J gene. The rearrangement joins TRBV7-3 to TRBJ1-1; a possible D gene is TRBD1 (5 bases). The V gene's germline CDR1 is SGHTA and CDR2 FQGTGA. This CDR3 is built from 13 residues. V was trimmed by 5 bases and J by 5 bases, leaving 12 bases between them. CDR3 protein: CASSLTEGTEAFF. CDR3 DNA, as far as it was read: TGTGCCAGCAGCCTTACAGAGGGGACTGAA.

This clone is medium-sized (0.01 to 0.1%) by share. The sequenced fragment ends 3 residues before the CDR3 boundary, so the rest is inferred from the germline J gene. The rearrangement joins TRBV30 to TRBJ1-1, with 8 bases lining up with TRBD1. CDR3 size: 17 residues. CDR1 GTSNPN and CDR2 SVGIG come from the germline V gene (reference sequence). The ends lost 3 bases at V and 3 bases at J; junction bases unmatched: 15. The covered CDR3 bases are TGTGCCTGGAGCGCTACCTGGACAGGGTCACGGTACACTGAA. The encoded protein is CAWSATWTGSRYTE. The full CDR3 protein is CAWSATWTGSRYTEAFF.

At least ten counts were recorded for this clone. CDR3 region: CASSPYSTRDRYGYTF. The CDR3 DNA, read in part, is TGTGCCAGCAGTCCCTATTCCACCAGGGATCGCTATGGC. This sequence joins TRBV7-8 and TRBJ1-2, with a possible D match to TRBD1 (5 bases). The CDR3 goes on 3 residues after the read ends, and that part is filled in from the germline J gene. The CDR3 sequence is 16 residues long. The V end was cut by 6 bases, the J end by 4 bases, with 21 bases between. The germline gives CDR1 SGHVS, CDR2 FQNEAQ.